This entry lists 20 T cell receptor beta chains sequenced from one sample in a study of human T cells and chemical hapten exposure. Whole blood, unfractionated, served as the material for total RNA extraction. TCRdb re-called the 5' RACE reads with MiXCR, one entry per CDR3 protein. The sample contains 110,000 or so distinct CDR3 sequences, approximately 20% of which appear only once. The receptors were gathered from a human donor in good health.

In this sample, this clonotype turned up many times. The rearrangement links TRBV5-1 to TRBJ1-6; D is uncertain. This CDR3 comprises 14 residues. Trimming took off 6 bases at V and 10 bases at J, with 17 bases between the two ends. CDR1 is SGHRS, CDR2 YFSETQ, per germline. The CDR3 here is CASTEGRPGSPLHF. As DNA, the CDR3 is TGCGCCAGCACCGAAGGACGGCCCGGATCACCCCTCCACTTT.

V and J are TRBV3-1 and TRBJ2-7; TRBD2 matches at 7 bases. The germline V gene has CDR1 LGHDT and CDR2 YNNKEL (reference sequence). The CDR3 runs to 14 residues. J was trimmed by 2 bases and V by 4 bases; bases with no gene match: 5. CDR3 in DNA: TGTGCCAGCAGCCGCTCTAGCGGAGCCTACGAGCAGTACTTC. Protein sequence: CASSRSSGAYEQYF.

This chain joins TRBV10-2 and TRBJ2-7; maybe TRBD2 (5 bases). Germline CDR1 and CDR2: WSHSY and SAAADI. V gave up 4 bases and J gave up 3 bases, with 7 bases separating them. This CDR3 contains 12 residues. The chain's CDR3 is CASSGTVYEQYF. DNA of the CDR3: TGCGCCAGCAGTGGGACTGTCTACGAGCAGTACTTC.

The chain has TRBV5-4 and TRBJ1-4; possible D gene TRBD1, 5 bases. Germline CDR1 SGHNT, CDR2 YYREEE (reference sequence). The CDR3 loop spans 14 amino acids. Trimming shortened V by 2 bases and J by 7 bases, and 12 bases separated the two germline ends. Written as DNA, the CDR3 is TGTGCCAGCAGCTTTGGTTCTGGGGGTGAAAAACTGTTTTTT. This translates into CASSFGSGGEKLFF. Drawing the rest from reference TRBV5-4 and TRBJ1-4, the complete variable domain is ETGVTQSPTHLIKTRGQQVTLRCSSQSGHNTVSWYQQALGQGPQFIFQYYREEENGRGNFPPRFSGLQFPNYSSELNVNALELDDSALYLCASSFGSGGEKLFFGSGTQLSVL.

This clonotype was counted a few times. This sequence joins TRBV6-2 or TRBV6-3 and TRBJ2-5; the D gene is possibly TRBD1 (6 bases). The CDR3 runs 16 residues. V was clipped by 5 bases and J by 0 bases, with 16 bases between them. The germline V gene has CDR1 MNHEY and CDR2 SVGEGT. CDR3 DNA sequence: TGTGCCAGCAGTGGTTATGGGACACCCTACCAAGAGACCCAGTACTTC. Its protein is CASSGYGTPYQETQYF.

This clonotype showed up just a few times. V usage is TRBV29-1 and J usage is TRBJ2-2, with D hard to call. Trimming removed 6 bases from V and 3 bases from J, with 5 bases in between. The CDR3 runs 11 residues. Germline CDR1 is SQVTM and CDR2 is ANQGSEA. CDR3 amino acids: CSVGYTGELFF. CDR3 DNA: TGCAGCGTGGGTTACACCGGGGAGCTGTTTTTT.

The chain joins TRBV29-1 to TRBJ1-1; 8 nucleotides align to TRBD1. Germline V gene lookup returns CDR1 SQVTM and CDR2 ANQGSEA. This CDR3 has 12 amino acids. The V segment lost 5 bases and the J segment 5 bases; nucleotides outside the gene matches: 4. CDR3: CSVRQGRTEAFF. Here the CDR3 DNA reads TGCAGCGTTCGACAGGGGAGAACTGAAGCTTTCTTT.

This clonotype was counted a few times. The V and J genes are TRBV28 and TRBJ2-5; 11 bases are a match to TRBD1. CDR3 size: 15 residues. With V trimmed by 5 bases and J by 7 bases, 9 bases remained unmatched. Germline V lookup: CDR1 MDHEN, CDR2 SYDVKM. Here the CDR3 DNA reads TGTGCCAGCAGTCTCCTGGGACAGGGGGAGGGGACCCAGTACTTC. Translation gives CASSLLGQGEGTQYF.

The chain couples TRBV29-1 to TRBJ1-3; D unresolved. Germline V gene sequence: CDR1 SQVTM, CDR2 ANQGSEA. CDR3 length: 14 amino acids. The germline V and J ends were trimmed by 4 bases and 0 bases, with 10 bases remaining between them. CDR3 protein: CSVGGGDSGNTIYF. The CDR3 region has the DNA TGCAGCGTTGGTGGCGGAGACTCTGGAAACACCATATATTTT.

The CDR3 protein is CASSQDSSGNTIYF. CDR3 bases: TGTGCCAGCAGCCAGGACAGCTCTGGAAACACCATATATTTT. The chain combines TRBV3-1 with TRBJ1-3; TRBD1 might be the D (6 bases). This CDR3 has 14 residues. The germline V gene encodes CDR1 LGHDT and CDR2 YNNKEL (reference sequence). V lost 3 bases and J 0 bases, leaving 6 bases between the germline ends.

This clonotype has only a few counts. The V and J genes are TRBV7-2 and TRBJ1-4; 8 bases are a match to TRBD1. The germline CDR1 and CDR2 sequences are SGHTA and FQGNSA. V trimming: 3 bases; J trimming: 8 bases; junction bases outside the gene matches: 5. This CDR3 is 14 amino acids long. CDR3 coding DNA: TGTGCCAGCAGCTTTTACAGGGGGGGCGAAAAACTGTTTTTT. Translated: CASSFYRGGEKLFF.

The V gene is TRBV13, the J gene TRBJ2-5; 13 bases are a match to TRBD2. The germline V gene encodes CDR1 PRHDT and CDR2 FYEKMQ (reference sequence). The CDR3 runs to 17 residues. The V and J ends lost 5 bases and 4 bases, in that order; junction bases with no gene match: 10. The CDR3 region has the DNA TGTGCCAGCAGCACCGGGAGACTAGCGGGAGGAGGAGAGACCCAGTACTTC. Its translation: CASSTGRLAGGGETQYF.

This clonotype turned up a few times. The chain employs TRBV3-1 and TRBJ2-2; D gene ambiguous. CDR1 LGHDT and CDR2 YNNKEL come from the germline V gene (reference sequence). V was trimmed by 2 bases and J by 1 base, leaving 11 bases between them. CDR3 length: 16 residues. The CDR3, as DNA: TGTGCCAGCAGCCAATTTCTCGGTCGGAACACCGGGGAGCTGTTTTTT. Translating gives CASSQFLGRNTGELFF.

The chain uses TRBV29-1 and TRBJ2-7; unclear D gene. V shed 3 bases and J shed 0 bases, with 6 bases lying between them. The CDR3 consists of 12 residues. CDR1 SQVTM and CDR2 ANQGSEA come from the germline V gene. The CDR3 spells CSVEDGSYEQYF. In DNA form, the CDR3 reads TGCAGCGTTGAGGACGGCTCCTACGAGCAGTACTTC.

This chain uses TRBV18 with TRBJ1-1; D is unclear. V shed 1 base and J shed 3 bases, with 9 bases lying between them. Germline V gene sequence: CDR1 KGHSH, CDR2 LQKENI. This CDR3 contains 14 residues. The CDR3 nucleotides are TGTGCCAGCTCACCACAAGGGCAGCACACTGAAGCTTTCTTT. This codes for CASSPQGQHTEAFF.

This chain joins TRBV7-9 and TRBJ1-1; the D gene is possibly TRBD1 (5 bases). V was trimmed by 4 bases and J by 0 bases, leaving 15 bases between them. The germline V gene has CDR1 SEHNR and CDR2 FQNEAQ (reference sequence). CDR3 length: 16 amino acids. The CDR3 reads CASSSSGTRMNTEAFF. In nucleotides, the CDR3 is TGTGCCAGCAGCTCCTCCGGGACTCGTATGAACACTGAAGCTTTCTTT.

There are a few counts of this clonotype. The V and J genes are TRBV30 and TRBJ1-1; 7 nucleotides agree with TRBD1. The CDR3 loop spans 15 amino acids. CDR1 and CDR2 (germline): GTSNPN, SVGIG (reference sequence). V lost 0 bases to trimming and J lost 1 base; unmatched junction nucleotides: 5. The CDR3 sequence is CAWSVGGFRNTEAFF. CDR3 DNA sequence: TGTGCCTGGAGTGTAGGGGGCTTTAGGAACACTGAAGCTTTCTTT.

This chain links TRBV5-1 with TRBJ2-2, with D possibly matching TRBD1 (6 bases). The germline V gene has CDR1 SGHRS and CDR2 YFSETQ. The CDR3 runs to 15 residues. V was shortened by 4 bases and J by 5 bases, with 15 bases between the two germline ends. Here the CDR3 DNA reads TGCGCCAGCAGCGTCGACAGGATAATAACCGGGGAGCTGTTTTTT. Translating gives CASSVDRIITGELFF. The complete variable domain, with remaining parts taken from reference TRBV5-1 and TRBJ2-2, reads KAGVTQTPRYLIKTRGQQVTLSCSPISGHRSVSWYQQTPGQGLQFLFEYFSETQRNKGNFPGRFSGRQFSNSRSEMNVSTLELGDSALYLCASSVDRIITGELFFGEGSRLTVL.

The chain has TRBV21-1 and TRBJ2-7; TRBD1 is the table's D call and was not checked against the DNA. TRBV21-1 is given as a pseudogene. The CDR3 has 16 residues. CDR3 nucleotides: TGTGCCAGCAGCAAACTGAAGGGGGTTAGGTCCTACGAGCAGTACTTC. It translates to CASSKLKGVRSYEQYF.

The table lists this clonotype with many counts. The V gene is TRBV7-9, the J gene TRBJ2-4; D is ambiguous. The germline V gene has CDR1 SEHNR and CDR2 FQNEAQ (reference sequence). V was cut by 1 base and J by 8 bases, with 9 bases left in between. This CDR3 contains 13 residues. CDR3 sequence reads: CASSLGSADIQYF. The CDR3 DNA reads as TGTGCCAGCAGCTTAGGTTCGGCTGACATTCAGTACTTC. Drawing the rest from reference TRBV7-9 and TRBJ2-4, the complete variable domain is DTGVSQNPRHKITKRGQNVTFRCDPISEHNRLYWYRQTLGQGPEFLTYFQNEAQLEKSRLLSDRFSAERPKGSFSTLEIQRTEQGDSAMYLCASSLGSADIQYFGAGTRLSVL.